Sequencing of this T cell receptor (beta chain) was carried out in a study of T-cell reconstitution after alpha-beta-depleted transplantation in children. This clonotype showed up many times. Preparation of the TCRbeta library involved a method that used unique molecular identifiers. Using its own MiXCR run on the PCR reads, TCRdb lists one record per CDR3 protein. The sample includes more than 150,000 distinct CDR3 sequences, more than 14% of them seen just once. Between the trimmed V and J ends, which lost 2 bases and 5 bases, there was a span of 14 bases. CDR3 length: 15 residues. CDR1 is LGHDT, CDR2 YNNKEL, per germline (reference sequence).

The sequence was obtained from a human donor who donated a stem cell graft to a child with acute lymphoblastic leukemia. V is TRBV3-1 and J is TRBJ2-3; D is uncertain. The sequences come from PBMCs from the stem cell graft donor, collected from the stem cell graft. CDR3 in DNA: TGTGCCAGCAGCCAAAGTCCACCTCGCGGAGATACGCAGTATTTT. This encodes CASSQSPPRGDTQYF.